This passage covers 8 T cell receptor beta chains from one sample sequenced in a study of sequential checkpoint blockade in melanoma. The treatment was: randomized to nivolumab then ipilimumab (arm A) or the reverse (arm B). Method: immunoSEQ multiplex PCR; TCRdb's copy keeps in-frame clones and lacks some. The sample lists fewer than 20,000 clones; roughly 61% were seen once. Source: CD8+ T cells sorted from blood (inferred from file names), taken from a patient given nivolumab and ipilimumab in sequence. The source is a human donor with melanoma.

The gene calls are TRBV29-1 and TRBJ2-1; 9 positions match TRBD2. Unmatched junction bases numbered 5, after V lost 3 bases and J lost 2 bases. This CDR3 comprises 15 residues. CDR1 is SQVTM and CDR2 is ANQGSEA in the germline V gene. The chain's CDR3 is CSVEGGTSPYNEQFF. The CDR3 coding sequence is TGCAGCGTTGAGGGAGGGACTAGCCCCTACAATGAGCAGTTCTTC.

This clone was detected a few times. The genes are TRBV27 and TRBJ2-7, with 7 positions matching TRBD1. The CDR3 totals 12 residues. Germline trimming cut 5 bases from V and 7 bases from J; bases unmatched to any gene: 5. The V gene's germline CDR1 is MNHEY and CDR2 SMNVEV (reference sequence). CDR3 protein: CASSQGQLEQYF. CDR3 in DNA: TGTGCCAGCAGTCAGGGACAGCTGGAGCAGTACTTC.

The chain combines TRBV27 with TRBJ2-3, with a weak D call TRBD2 (7 bases). V lost 7 bases, J lost 2 bases, and 19 bases lay in between. This CDR3 region has 16 residues. Germline lookup yields CDR1 MNHEY and CDR2 SMNVEV (reference sequence). DNA of the CDR3: TGTGCCAGCAACCCTTCGGGGCGGGGGCTCACAGATACGCAGTATTTT. Its translation is CASNPSGRGLTDTQYF.

The chain recombines TRBV27 with TRBJ2-7; D call uncertain. The CDR3 runs to 12 residues. V was trimmed by 2 bases and J by 6 bases, leaving 8 bases between them. Germline CDR1 is MNHEY and CDR2 is SMNVEV (reference sequence). The CDR3 reads CASSLGPGEQYF. DNA for the CDR3: TGTGCCAGCAGTTTAGGTCCGGGCGAGCAGTACTTC.

In DNA, the CDR3 is TGTGCCAGCAGCTTAATGAGGACAGGGTTCTACGAGCAGTACTTC. Protein: CASSLMRTGFYEQYF. The chain recombines TRBV7-9 with TRBJ2-7, with TRBD1 matching over 8 bases. The CDR3 spans 15 residues. J gave up 3 bases and V 2 bases, and 6 bases lay outside the gene matches. In germline, CDR1 is SEHNR, CDR2 FQNEAQ (reference sequence). The full variable domain, with the rest looked up from reference TRBV7-9 and TRBJ2-7, is DTGVSQNPRHKITKRGQNVTFRCDPISEHNRLYWYRQTLGQGPEFLTYFQNEAQLEKSRLLSDRFSAERPKGSFSTLEIQRTEQGDSAMYLCASSLMRTGFYEQYFGPGTRLTVT.

The chain carries TRBV28 and TRBJ2-1; 8 nucleotides match TRBD2. Germline lookup yields CDR1 MDHEN and CDR2 SYDVKM. This CDR3 has 17 amino acids. V was pared by 2 bases and J by 4 bases, with 10 bases of the junction left unmatched. The CDR3 reads CASSLDGERGRYNEQFF. Here the CDR3 DNA reads TGTGCCAGCAGTTTAGATGGGGAGCGGGGGCGTTACAATGAGCAGTTCTTC.

The chain uses TRBV4-1 and TRBJ1-2; D is ambiguous. Deletions cut 0 bases from V and 3 bases from J, with 11 bases between. The CDR3 runs to 15 residues. Looked up from germline, CDR1 is MGHRA and CDR2 is YSYEKL. The CDR3 region is CASSQDFTVHYGYTF. As DNA, the CDR3 is TGCGCCAGCAGCCAAGATTTCACAGTTCACTATGGCTACACCTTC.

This clone was picked up a small number of times. The chain employs TRBV7-9 and TRBJ1-1; no reliable D call. Germline CDR1 is SEHNR and CDR2 is FQNEAQ (reference sequence). The CDR3 is made up of 15 amino acids. The germline V and J ends were trimmed by 1 base and 4 bases, with 13 bases remaining between them. CDR3 sequence (DNA): TGTGCCAGCAGCTTAGTGAGGGAAGGAGGCACTGAAGCTTTCTTT. Its protein product is CASSLVREGGTEAFF.